One and the same sample provided the 21 T cell receptor beta chains below, sequenced in a study of T cell changes during pregnancy in multiple sclerosis. Measured with immunoSEQ multiplex PCR; TCRdb has only the in-frame clones, and not every one. The data hold tens of thousands of clones, with 90% to 95% observed a single time. The input for sequencing was CD4+ T cells from peripheral blood mononuclear cells, taken before pregnancy. Receptors were obtained from a female donor with multiple sclerosis, enrolled in a pregnancy study.

J is TRBJ2-5 and V is TRBV30; 7 bases map to TRBD1. The junction had 8 bases not matched to a gene; V was cut back by 2 bases and J by 5 bases. The CDR3 consists of 14 residues. The germline gives CDR1 GTSNPN, CDR2 SVGIG (reference sequence). CDR3 nucleotide sequence: TGTGCCTGGAGTCCAATGGGACAGCGGGAGACCCAGTACTTC. Encoded protein: CAWSPMGQRETQYF.

The chain employs TRBV15 and TRBJ1-5; weak D call: TRBD1 (5 bases). V dropped 0 bases and J dropped 3 bases, with 9 bases sitting between them. This CDR3 is built from 15 residues. Germline CDR1 and CDR2: LNHNV and YYDKDF (reference sequence). The CDR3 DNA follows: TGTGCCACCAGCAGAGATTTAGGGGACAATCAGCCCCAGCATTTT. It yields the protein CATSRDLGDNQPQHF.

This chain connects TRBV7-9 to TRBJ2-1, with D tentatively TRBD2 (6 bases). The CDR3 loop spans 13 amino acids. The germline V gene has CDR1 SEHNR and CDR2 FQNEAQ (reference sequence). V was shortened by 6 bases and J by 10 bases, with 16 bases between the two germline ends. Written as DNA, the CDR3 is TGTGCCAGCAGAGGGACGGCGGGATCCGAGCAGTTCTTC. Its translation: CASRGTAGSEQFF.

The chain employs TRBV7-8 and TRBJ2-7; the D gene is possibly TRBD1 (5 bases). The CDR3 length is 15 residues. Trimming left V 1 base short and J 2 bases short, with 12 bases between. The germline V gene encodes CDR1 SGHVS and CDR2 FQNEAQ. The CDR3 region is CASSLEEQATYEQYF. In DNA form, the CDR3 reads TGTGCCAGCAGCTTAGAGGAACAGGCGACCTACGAGCAGTACTTC.

The rearrangement links TRBV15 to TRBJ2-3; TRBD2 matches 9 bases. Germline assignment: CDR1 LNHNV and CDR2 YYDKDF (reference sequence). The CDR3 consists of 15 residues. J lost 2 bases, V lost 6 bases, and 6 bases had no gene match. CDR3 sequence reads: CATSAASGNTDTQYF. CDR3 coding DNA: TGTGCCACCAGTGCGGCTAGCGGGAACACAGATACGCAGTATTTT.

The rearrangement links TRBV14 to TRBJ2-7, with a weak D call TRBD1 (6 bases). The CDR3 covers 16 residues. The germline V and J ends were trimmed by 4 bases and 3 bases, with 19 bases remaining between them. CDR1 SGHDN and CDR2 FVKESK come from the germline V gene. As DNA, the CDR3 is TGTGCCAGCAGCCCAGGTTCGGGCAGGGGACGCTACGAGCAGTACTTC. This encodes CASSPGSGRGRYEQYF.

The V gene is TRBV27, the J gene TRBJ2-6; no clear D gene. Per the germline V gene, CDR1 is MNHEY and CDR2 is SMNVEV (reference sequence). Trimming removed 6 bases from V and 0 bases from J, with 9 bases in between. CDR3 length: 15 amino acids. CDR3 DNA: TGTGCCAGCAGAGATTCCGGCTCTGGGGCCAACGTCCTGACTTTC. This sequence encodes CASRDSGSGANVLTF. The variable domain in full, with the rest retrieved from reference TRBV27 and TRBJ2-6, is EAQVTQNPRYLITVTGKKLTVTCSQNMNHEYMSWYRQDPGLGLRQIYYSMNVEVTDKGDVPEGYKVSRKEKRNFPLILESPSPNQTSLYFCASRDSGSGANVLTFGAGSRLTVL.

The gene calls are TRBV7-8 and TRBJ2-7, with TRBD1 identical over 9 bases. The CDR3 loop spans 15 amino acids. J gave up 3 bases and V 3 bases, and 6 bases lay outside the gene matches. CDR1 is SGHVS, CDR2 FQNEAQ, per germline. The DNA of the CDR3 is TGTGCCAGCAGCTTTACCTGGACAGGGGACTACGAGCAGTACTTC. Amino acid sequence: CASSFTWTGDYEQYF.

This chain joins TRBV5-1 and TRBJ1-1; D remains ambiguous. The CDR3 is 13 amino acids. Trimming removed 0 bases at V and 5 bases at J, with 8 bases between. Per germline, CDR1 SGHRS and CDR2 YFSETQ. The CDR3 is CASSLDRGTEAFF. CDR3 DNA sequence: TGCGCCAGCAGCTTGGATCGGGGAACTGAAGCTTTCTTT.

The chain has TRBV4-2 and TRBJ2-1, with 7 positions matching TRBD2. After removal of 4 bases from V and 6 bases from J, the junction contained 12 bases not matched to a gene. Germline V lookup: CDR1 LGHNA, CDR2 YNFKEQ. The CDR3 sequence is 16 residues long. CDR3: CASSRIQTSPGNEQFF. DNA for the CDR3: TGTGCCAGCAGCCGAATTCAGACTAGCCCTGGCAATGAGCAGTTCTTC.

This clone was found once. The genes are TRBV18 and TRBJ2-5, with 7 bases fitting TRBD1. Germline V gives CDR1 KGHSH, CDR2 LQKENI. The trim removed 5 bases at V and 2 bases at J, leaving 5 bases unmatched. The CDR3 covers 14 residues. CDR3 nucleotides: TGTGCCAGCTCAAGGGGACAGCTTCAAGAGACCCAGTACTTC. Its protein product is CASSRGQLQETQYF. The whole variable domain, remainder taken from reference TRBV18 and TRBJ2-5, is NAGVMQNPRHLVRRRGQEARLRCSPMKGHSHVYWYRQLPEEGLKFMVYLQKENIIDESGMPKERFSAEFPKEGPSILRIQQVVRGDSAAYFCASSRGQLQETQYFGPGTRLLVL.

The chain couples TRBV9 to TRBJ2-2, with a possible D match to TRBD2 (6 bases). From germline, CDR1 is SGDLS and CDR2 YYNGEE. Trimming stripped 4 bases from V and 6 bases from J, with 16 bases between. The length of the CDR3 is 15 residues. The CDR3 sequence: CASSQGGVLSGELFF. The CDR3, as DNA: TGTGCCAGCAGCCAAGGAGGGGTTCTTTCCGGGGAGCTGTTTTTT.

The rearrangement joins TRBV19 to TRBJ2-7; 11 positions match TRBD2. The CDR3 is made up of 14 amino acids. J gave up 4 bases and V 7 bases, and 6 bases lay outside the gene matches. Per germline, CDR1 LNHDA and CDR2 SQIVND (reference sequence). Here the CDR3 reads CASKTSGSSYEQYF. For the CDR3, the DNA is TGTGCCAGTAAAACTAGCGGGAGTTCGTACGAGCAGTACTTC.

The rearrangement uses TRBV7-6 and TRBJ2-3; D unclear. The CDR3 runs 14 residues. Looked up from germline, CDR1 is SGHVS and CDR2 is FNYEAQ. Trimming shortened V by 4 bases and J by 1 base, and 9 bases separated the two germline ends. The CDR3 reads CASSSGQGTDTQYF. DNA for the CDR3: TGTGCCAGCAGCTCCGGCCAGGGCACAGATACGCAGTATTTT.

The chain has TRBV28 and TRBJ1-2; TRBD1 aligns across 7 bases. The germline V gene encodes CDR1 MDHEN and CDR2 SYDVKM. The ends lost 6 bases at V and 7 bases at J; junction bases unmatched: 8. The length of the CDR3 is 13 residues. CDR3 sequence: CASSLTTGIGYTF. CDR3 in DNA: TGTGCCAGCAGCCTGACGACAGGGATTGGCTACACCTTC.

The chain employs TRBV7-3 and TRBJ2-3, with 14 bases that match TRBD2. The V gene's germline CDR1 is SGHTA and CDR2 FQGTGA. This CDR3 spans 16 amino acids. J gave up 4 bases and V 4 bases, and 4 bases lay outside the gene matches. The CDR3 protein is CASSSGLAGDSDTQYF. The CDR3 DNA reads as TGTGCCAGCAGCTCGGGACTAGCGGGAGACTCAGATACGCAGTATTTT.

The J gene is TRBJ2-1, the V gene TRBV7-2; TRBD2 matches at 9 bases. The V and J ends lost 0 bases and 9 bases, in that order; junction bases with no gene match: 3. Germline CDR1 is SGHTA and CDR2 is FQGNSA. CDR3 length: 14 residues. Written as DNA, the CDR3 is TGTGCCAGCAGCTTAGCGGGACTAGCTGGTGAGCAGTTCTTC. Amino acids: CASSLAGLAGEQFF.

The rearrangement uses TRBV18 and TRBJ2-1, with 7 positions matching TRBD1. Germline lookup yields CDR1 KGHSH and CDR2 LQKENI. V lost 3 bases to trimming and J lost 2 bases; unmatched junction nucleotides: 4. CDR3 length equals 15 residues. For the CDR3, the DNA is TGTGCCAGCTCACCGGACAGGACTCCCTACAATGAGCAGTTCTTC. Protein product: CASSPDRTPYNEQFF.

The rearrangement joins TRBV19 to TRBJ2-7, with 11 bases matching TRBD1. Germline CDR1 reads LNHDA; CDR2 reads SQIVND (reference sequence). The CDR3 runs 13 residues. With V trimmed by 3 bases and J by 6 bases, 1 base remained unmatched. CDR3 in DNA: TGTGCCAGTAGTATGGACAGGGGGCGCGAGCAGTACTTC. This sequence encodes CASSMDRGREQYF.

V gene TRBV19 combines with J gene TRBJ1-5; 12 positions agree with TRBD1. CDR3 length: 18 residues. Trimming removed 2 bases from V and 6 bases from J; junction bases left unmatched: 11. Germline-derived CDR1 and CDR2 are LNHDA and SQIVND (reference sequence). CDR3 sequence: CASSIRPIGTGGPQPQHF. The CDR3 DNA is TGTGCCAGTAGTATACGGCCAATAGGGACAGGGGGCCCTCAGCCCCAGCATTTT.

The chain is built from TRBV27 and TRBJ2-1, with 7 bases fitting TRBD2. From germline, CDR1 is MNHEY and CDR2 SMNVEV (reference sequence). The CDR3 extends over 16 amino acids. Unmatched junction bases numbered 9, after V lost 7 bases and J lost 0 bases. The CDR3 bases are TGTGCCAGCAACCATCTGGCGGGAGCCTCCTACAATGAGCAGTTCTTC. Amino acid sequence: CASNHLAGASYNEQFF.